This T cell receptor (beta chain) was captured in a study of cytomegalovirus exposure and HLA in healthy donors. Healthy bone marrow donors supplied every sample. CDR3 length equals 17 residues. Germline-derived CDR1 and CDR2 are SGHRS and YFSETQ. Trimming stripped 0 bases from V and 0 bases from J, with 13 bases between. PCR used 60 Vbeta primers and 13 Jbeta primers. The assay was immunoSEQ multiplex PCR, and TCRdb's table has in-frame clones only and misses some. Altogether 150,000 to 200,000 clones are present, roughly 87% being singletons, with the ten largest covering approximately 0.23%. Note on this clone: Its antigen is undetermined.

Notes on the study in general: 87-base-pair reads could not separate some V segments, including TRBV6-2 and TRBV6-3.

The chain carries TRBV5-1 and TRBJ1-3, with D perhaps matching TRBD1 (6 bases). This clonotype originated in a girl less than two years old in good health and CMV-seronegative. Sequenced material: PBMCs. CDR3 protein: CASSLGDRPYSGNTIYF. The CDR3 DNA reads TGCGCCAGCAGCTTGGGAGACAGGCCGTACTCTGGAAACACCATATATTTT.